Listed below are T cell receptor beta chains from one sample, sequenced in a study of beta chain features in type 1 diabetes. The table came from immunoSEQ multiplex PCR; TCRdb's copy has only in-frame clones and leaves some out. The data hold some 350,000 clones, with around 10% observed a single time. Sequencing was performed on central memory CD4+ T cells from blood. These receptors were collected from a man younger than 45 with type 1 diabetes. The CDR3 runs from the conserved cysteine through the conserved F or W. The D gene is left open where the match is weak. Rows give clone size only sometimes, using once, few, many, or a class for an expanded clone.

clone_size d_call j_call v_call cdr3_nt cdr3_aa
few TRBD2 TRBJ2-2 TRBV19 TGTGCCAGTACCCTAGCGGGTGGTAACACCGGGGAGCTGTTTTTT CASTLAGGNTGELFF
. . TRBJ1-5 TRBV11-1 TGTGCCAGCAGCTTATGGAGGGATCAGCCCCAGCATTTT CASSLWRDQPQHF
. . TRBJ1-6 TRBV9 TGTGCCAGCAGCGTGGAAGAGGTTTCGCCCCTCCACTTT CASSVEEVSPLHF
. TRBD1 TRBJ1-1 TRBV5-1 TGCGCCAGCAGCGTGGACAGGGCGAACACTGAAGCTTTCTTT CASSVDRANTEAFF
. TRBD1 TRBJ1-1 TRBV5-1 TGCGCCAGCAGATCTGGACAGGAAGGAACTGAAGCTTTCTTT CASRSGQEGTEAFF
. . TRBJ1-2 TRBV28 TGTGCCAGCAGTTCACAGGGCTATGGCTACACCTTC CASSSQGYGYTF
few TRBD2 TRBJ2-7 TRBV4-2 TGTGCCAGCAGCCAAGTGGGTAGCGGGAGTCGAGAGCAGTACTTC CASSQVGSGSREQYF
. . TRBJ2-5 TRBV5-6 TGTGCCAGCAGCTTGCTTCAAGAGACCCAGTACTTC CASSLLQETQYF
many . TRBJ2-1 TRBV28 TGTGCCAGCGGCCGGGGCCAGCAGTTCTTC CASGRGQQFF
many . TRBJ2-2 TRBV6-5 TGTGCCAGCAGTTACGGAGGCGGGGAGCTGTTTTTT CASSYGGGELFF
few . TRBJ2-1 TRBV7-9 TGTGCCAGCAGCTCATTAGACTCGGTCAATGAGCAGTTCTTC CASSSLDSVNEQFF
. TRBD1 TRBJ2-1 TRBV9 TGTGCCAGCAGCGTAGAGGACAGGGGCTCTAACAATGAGCAGTTCTTC CASSVEDRGSNNEQFF
. . TRBJ2-5 TRBV7-9 TGTGCCAGCAGCTTAGCAAGGGACCCCGAGACCCAGTACTTC CASSLARDPETQYF
. . TRBJ1-4 TRBV4-2 TGTGCCAGCAGCAGGGGGTCGAATAATGAAAAACTGTTTTTT CASSRGSNNEKLFF
. . TRBJ1-3 TRBV4-1 TGCGCCAGCAGCAAAGGGGGAGGGTTTGGAAACACCATATATTTT CASSKGGGFGNTIYF
many . TRBJ2-2 TRBV5-1 TGCGCCAGCAGCTTGAGTTTCGCGGCGCCGGGCACCGGGGAGCTGTTTTTT CASSLSFAAPGTGELFF
many TRBD1 TRBJ2-5 TRBV27 TGTGCCAGCAGTTCCACAGGGGGTCAGGAGGAGACCCAGTACTTC CASSSTGGQEETQYF
. . TRBJ1-5 TRBV7-6 TGTGCCAGCAGCTTAAGTTCAGGGTTCAATCAGCCCCAGCATTTT CASSLSSGFNQPQHF
few TRBD1 TRBJ2-3 TRBV4-2 TGTGCCAGCAGCCAAGATCTAACAGGGGCTAGCACAGATACGCAGTATTTT CASSQDLTGASTDTQYF
. . TRBJ2-7 TRBV28 TGTGCCAGCAGTTTATCGGGAGTCACCCACGAGCAGTACTTC CASSLSGVTHEQYF
. . TRBJ2-7 TRBV11-2 TGTGCCAGCAGCTCAGGACGCAGCTCCTACGAGCAGTACTTC CASSSGRSSYEQYF
. . TRBJ2-5 TRBV18 TGTGCCAGCTCACCAACGGGCGGAGAGACCCAGTACTTC CASSPTGGETQYF
few . TRBJ2-2 TRBV5-6 TGTGCCAGCAGCTTGGGTGTTTTTAGGAGCGGGGAGCTGTTTTTT CASSLGVFRSGELFF
. . TRBJ2-3 TRBV9 TGTGCCAGCAGCGTAGCACCAGACAGCGGCGGAGATACGCAGTATTTT CASSVAPDSGGDTQYF
. . TRBJ2-1 TRBV9 TGTGCCAGCAGCGTAGACCTAGCGAGTTACAATGAGCAGTTCTTC CASSVDLASYNEQFF
. TRBD1 TRBJ2-2 TRBV6-4 TGTGCCAGCAGGCGCAGACAGGGGGCGGACACCGGGGAGCTGTTTTTT CASRRRQGADTGELFF
many . TRBJ1-5 TRBV13 TGTGCCAGCAGCTTTGGTAGCAATCAGCCCCAGCATTTT CASSFGSNQPQHF
. . TRBJ1-1 TRBV6-6 TGTGCCAGCAGTTACACGGTGAACACTGAAGCTTTCTTT CASSYTVNTEAFF
few . TRBJ1-1 TRBV28 TGTGCCAGCAGTGAGCAGGACACTGAAGCTTTCTTT CASSEQDTEAFF
. . TRBJ2-7 TRBV6-6 TGTGCCAGCGCGGCCCAATACGAGCAGTACTTC CASAAQYEQYF